The rows below give T cell receptor beta chains drawn from one sample of a study of blood T cell repertoires in COVID-19. Measured with immunoSEQ multiplex PCR; TCRdb has only the in-frame clones, and not every one. The sample has roughly 300,000 clones; over 75% are singletons. Material for sequencing was PBMCs or T cells enriched from blood (not recorded which). Receptors originate from a young man who had recovered from COVID-19. CDR3s include the opening cysteine and the closing phenylalanine or tryptophan. The order of the fields is clone size, D gene, V gene, J gene, CDR3 protein, CDR3 DNA. A D gene is named only where the DNA matches it firmly. Expanded clones are given a class, and other clones once, few, many or no size at all.

clone size: -; D gene: -; V gene: TRBV21-1; J gene: TRBJ2-5; CDR3 protein: CASSKKRTRKETQYF; CDR3 DNA: TGTGCCAGCAGCAAAAAAAGGACTAGAAAAGAGACCCAGTACTTC
clone size: -; D gene: TRBD1; V gene: TRBV28; J gene: TRBJ1-2; CDR3 protein: CASTYLDRVSNYGYTF; CDR3 DNA: TGTGCCAGCACCTATCTAGACAGGGTTTCTAACTATGGCTACACCTTC
clone size: once; D gene: -; V gene: TRBV15; J gene: TRBJ2-5; CDR3 protein: CATSRDAARGETQYF; CDR3 DNA: TGTGCCACCAGCAGAGATGCGGCTAGGGGGGAGACCCAGTACTTC
clone size: -; D gene: -; V gene: TRBV6-5; J gene: TRBJ1-4; CDR3 protein: CASGARTQGFEKLFF; CDR3 DNA: TGTGCCAGCGGAGCCAGAACACAGGGTTTCGAAAAACTGTTTTTT
clone size: -; D gene: -; V gene: TRBV3-1/TRBV3-2; J gene: TRBJ1-1; CDR3 protein: CASEGAAGTEAFF; CDR3 DNA: TGTGCCAGCGAAGGGGCCGCGGGGACTGAAGCTTTCTTT
clone size: -; D gene: TRBD2; V gene: TRBV7-2; J gene: TRBJ2-7; CDR3 protein: CASSLGGTSVGYEQYF; CDR3 DNA: TGTGCCAGCAGCTTAGGAGGGACTAGCGTCGGCTACGAGCAGTACTTC
clone size: -; D gene: -; V gene: TRBV24-1; J gene: TRBJ2-1; CDR3 protein: CATSDFSGSNSYNEQFF; CDR3 DNA: TGTGCCACCAGTGATTTCTCAGGGTCCAACTCCTACAATGAGCAGTTCTTC
clone size: -; D gene: -; V gene: TRBV28; J gene: TRBJ2-6; CDR3 protein: CASSPWGPDSGANVLTF; CDR3 DNA: TGTGCCAGCAGTCCGTGGGGCCCTGACTCTGGGGCCAACGTCCTGACTTTC
clone size: -; D gene: TRBD1; V gene: TRBV24-1; J gene: TRBJ1-2; CDR3 protein: CATSDPDRVSGYTF; CDR3 DNA: TGTGCCACCAGTGATCCGGACAGGGTTTCCGGCTACACCTTC
clone size: -; D gene: -; V gene: TRBV25-1; J gene: TRBJ1-1; CDR3 protein: CASSDRLNTEAFF; CDR3 DNA: TGTGCCAGCAGTGACAGATTGAACACTGAAGCTTTCTTT
clone size: -; D gene: -; V gene: TRBV4-1; J gene: TRBJ1-5; CDR3 protein: CASSQEGNSNQPQHF; CDR3 DNA: TGCGCCAGCAGCCAAGAGGGCAATAGCAATCAGCCCCAGCATTTT
clone size: -; D gene: -; V gene: TRBV3-1/TRBV3-2; J gene: TRBJ1-5; CDR3 protein: CASSRGHSNQPQHF; CDR3 DNA: TGTGCCAGCAGCCGCGGCCATAGCAATCAGCCCCAGCATTTT
clone size: -; D gene: -; V gene: TRBV3-1/TRBV3-2; J gene: TRBJ2-3; CDR3 protein: CASSQVSRVDTQYF; CDR3 DNA: TGTGCCAGCAGCCAAGTATCCCGGGTAGATACGCAGTATTTT
clone size: -; D gene: -; V gene: TRBV29-1; J gene: TRBJ2-3; CDR3 protein: CSVVLATDTQYF; CDR3 DNA: TGCAGCGTTGTCCTAGCGACAGATACGCAGTATTTT
clone size: -; D gene: TRBD1; V gene: TRBV6-5; J gene: TRBJ1-5; CDR3 protein: CASKEWTGANQPQHF; CDR3 DNA: TGTGCCAGCAAGGAGTGGACAGGGGCTAATCAGCCCCAGCATTTT
clone size: -; D gene: -; V gene: TRBV28; J gene: TRBJ1-1; CDR3 protein: CASSLSRGATEAFF; CDR3 DNA: TGTGCCAGCAGTTTATCGCGGGGGGCGACTGAAGCTTTCTTT
clone size: -; D gene: -; V gene: TRBV11-2; J gene: TRBJ2-3; CDR3 protein: CASSSGLHNGGTQYF; CDR3 DNA: TGTGCCAGCAGCTCGGGACTGCACAACGGGGGTACGCAGTATTTT
clone size: few; D gene: -; V gene: TRBV29-1; J gene: TRBJ1-3; CDR3 protein: CSALGLRNTIYF; CDR3 DNA: TGCAGCGCTTTGGGACTCAGAAACACCATATATTTT
clone size: -; D gene: -; V gene: TRBV28; J gene: TRBJ1-3; CDR3 protein: CASSLPGENTIYF; CDR3 DNA: TGTGCCAGCAGTCTGCCAGGGGAAAACACCATATATTTT
clone size: -; D gene: TRBD1; V gene: TRBV30; J gene: TRBJ1-1; CDR3 protein: CAWSDPSRRGQGEAFF; CDR3 DNA: TGTGCCTGGAGTGACCCTTCCCGCAGGGGGCAAGGTGAAGCTTTCTTT
clone size: -; D gene: -; V gene: TRBV7-9; J gene: TRBJ2-7; CDR3 protein: CASTTGGAGRSDEQYF; CDR3 DNA: TGTGCCAGCACCACCGGTGGGGCAGGAAGGTCAGACGAGCAGTACTTC
clone size: -; D gene: TRBD1; V gene: TRBV6-4; J gene: TRBJ1-2; CDR3 protein: CASGDRVDGYTF; CDR3 DNA: TGTGCCAGCGGGGACAGGGTAGATGGCTACACCTTC